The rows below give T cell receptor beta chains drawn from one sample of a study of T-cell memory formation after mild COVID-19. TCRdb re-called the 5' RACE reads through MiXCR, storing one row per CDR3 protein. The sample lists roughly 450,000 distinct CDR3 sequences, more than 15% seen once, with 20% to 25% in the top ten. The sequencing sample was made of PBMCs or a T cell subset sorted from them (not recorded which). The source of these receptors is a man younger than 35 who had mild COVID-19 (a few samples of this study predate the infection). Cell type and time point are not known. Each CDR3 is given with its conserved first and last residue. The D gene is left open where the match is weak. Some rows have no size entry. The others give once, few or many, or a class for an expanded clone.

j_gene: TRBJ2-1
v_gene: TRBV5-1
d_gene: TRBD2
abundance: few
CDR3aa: CASKGGGADNEQFF
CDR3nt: TGCGCCAGCAAGGGCGGGGGGGCCGACAATGAGCAGTTCTTC

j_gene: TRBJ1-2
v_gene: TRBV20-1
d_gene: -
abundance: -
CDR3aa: CSATSANYGYTF
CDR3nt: TGCAGTGCCACGAGCGCTAACTATGGCTACACCTTC

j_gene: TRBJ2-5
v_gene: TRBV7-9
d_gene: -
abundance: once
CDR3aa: CASSCLSADERGQETQYF
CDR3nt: TGTGCCAGCAGTTGCTTAAGTGCAGATGAAAGGGGCCAAGAGACCCAGTACTTC

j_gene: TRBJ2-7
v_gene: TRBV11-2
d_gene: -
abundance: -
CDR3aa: CASRLGQGYEQYF
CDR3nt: TGTGCCAGCAGGTTGGGACAAGGCTACGAGCAGTACTTC

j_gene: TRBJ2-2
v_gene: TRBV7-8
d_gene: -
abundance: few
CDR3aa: CASSSIGQYTGELFF
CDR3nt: TGTGCCAGCAGCTCTATTGGACAGTACACCGGGGAGCTGTTTTTT

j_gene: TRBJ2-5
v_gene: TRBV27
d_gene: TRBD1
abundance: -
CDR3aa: CASSYDREETQYF
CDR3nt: TGTGCCAGCAGTTATGACAGGGAGGAGACCCAGTACTTC

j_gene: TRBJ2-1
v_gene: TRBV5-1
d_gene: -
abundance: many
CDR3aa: CASSFGGRGNNEQFF
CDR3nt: TGCGCCAGCAGCTTCGGGGGCAGGGGTAACAATGAGCAGTTCTTC

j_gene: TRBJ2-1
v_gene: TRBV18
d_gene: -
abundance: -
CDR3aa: CASSPGLIEQFF
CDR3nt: TGTGCCAGCTCACCGGGACTTATAGAGCAGTTCTTC

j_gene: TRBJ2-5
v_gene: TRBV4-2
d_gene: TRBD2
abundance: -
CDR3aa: CASSQEGLGETQYF
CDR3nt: TGTGCCAGCAGCCAAGAGGGACTAGGGGAGACCCAGTACTTC

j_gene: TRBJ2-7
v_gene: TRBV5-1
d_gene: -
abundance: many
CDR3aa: CASSLASGYEQYF
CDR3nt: TGCGCCAGCAGCTTGGCTTCAGGGTACGAGCAGTACTTC

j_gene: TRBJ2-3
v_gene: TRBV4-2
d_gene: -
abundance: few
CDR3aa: CASSQDPGAITDTQYF
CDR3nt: TGTGCCAGCAGCCAAGACCCGGGGGCGATCACAGATACGCAGTATTTT

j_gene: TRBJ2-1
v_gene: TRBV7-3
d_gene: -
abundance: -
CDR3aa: CASSSFPDNEQFF
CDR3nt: TGTGCCAGCAGCTCATTCCCAGACAATGAGCAGTTCTTC

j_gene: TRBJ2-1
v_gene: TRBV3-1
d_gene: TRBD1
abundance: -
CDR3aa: CASSKTGGYNEQFF
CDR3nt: TGTGCCAGCAGCAAGACAGGGGGCTACAATGAGCAGTTCTTC

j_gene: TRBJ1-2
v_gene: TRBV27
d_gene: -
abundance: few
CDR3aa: CASSLGRFGYGYTF
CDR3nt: TGTGCCAGCAGTTTAGGGCGGTTCGGCTATGGCTACACCTTC

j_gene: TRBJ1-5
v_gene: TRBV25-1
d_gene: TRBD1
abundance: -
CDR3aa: CASSDRGLGQPQHF
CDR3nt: TGTGCCAGCAGTGACAGGGGGCTGGGCCAGCCCCAGCATTTT

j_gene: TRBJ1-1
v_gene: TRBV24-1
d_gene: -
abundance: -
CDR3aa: CATSGPAWTLPPEAFF
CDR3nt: TGTGCCACCAGTGGGCCCGCCTGGACCCTCCCCCCTGAAGCTTTCTTT

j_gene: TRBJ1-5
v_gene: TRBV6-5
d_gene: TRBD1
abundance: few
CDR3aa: CASSYPGQAVNQPQHF
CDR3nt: TGTGCCAGCAGTTATCCCGGACAGGCCGTTAATCAGCCCCAGCATTTT

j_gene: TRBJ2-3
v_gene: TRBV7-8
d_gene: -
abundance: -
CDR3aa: CASTPRTALFTDTQYF
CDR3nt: TGTGCCAGCACCCCCCGGACAGCGTTATTCACAGATACGCAGTATTTT

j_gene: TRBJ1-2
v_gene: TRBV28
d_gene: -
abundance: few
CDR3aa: CASTLRTSYGYTF
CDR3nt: TGTGCCAGCACTCTCAGGACCAGCTATGGCTACACCTTC

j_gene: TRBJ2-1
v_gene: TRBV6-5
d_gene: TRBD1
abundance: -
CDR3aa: CASSYSGQYNEQFF
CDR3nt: TGTGCCAGCAGTTACTCGGGACAGTACAATGAGCAGTTCTTC

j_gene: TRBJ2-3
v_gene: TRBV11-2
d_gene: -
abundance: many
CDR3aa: CASSSEWITQYF
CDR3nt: TGTGCCAGCAGCTCAGAATGGATTACGCAGTATTTT

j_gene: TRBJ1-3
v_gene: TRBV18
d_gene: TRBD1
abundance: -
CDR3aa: CASSPVTGENTIYF
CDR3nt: TGTGCCAGCTCACCAGTCACAGGGGAGAACACCATATATTTT

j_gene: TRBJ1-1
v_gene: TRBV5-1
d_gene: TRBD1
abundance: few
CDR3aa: CASSAGTGKNTEAFF
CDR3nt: TGCGCCAGCAGCGCAGGGACAGGAAAGAACACTGAAGCTTTCTTT

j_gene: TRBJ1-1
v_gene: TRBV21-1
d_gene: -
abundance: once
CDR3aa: CASSKEVGVPSANTEAFF
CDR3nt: TGTGCCAGCAGCAAAGAGGTAGGGGTTCCATCAGCGAACACTGAAGCTTTCTTT

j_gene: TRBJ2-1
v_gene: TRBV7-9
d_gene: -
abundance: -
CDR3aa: CASSRRDVDEQFF
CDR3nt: TGTGCCAGCAGCCGTCGAGACGTCGACGAGCAGTTCTTC

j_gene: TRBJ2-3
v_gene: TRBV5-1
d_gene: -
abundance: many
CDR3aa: CASSLVGYSTDTQYF
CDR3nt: TGCGCCAGCAGCTTGGTCGGATATAGCACAGATACGCAGTATTTT

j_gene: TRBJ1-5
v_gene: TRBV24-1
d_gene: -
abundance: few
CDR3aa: CATSDPAGQPQHF
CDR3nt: TGTGCCACCAGTGATCCAGCCGGGCAGCCCCAGCATTTT

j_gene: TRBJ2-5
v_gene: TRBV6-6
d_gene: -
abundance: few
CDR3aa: CASRGREETQYF
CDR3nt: TGTGCCAGCCGGGGCAGGGAAGAGACCCAGTACTTC

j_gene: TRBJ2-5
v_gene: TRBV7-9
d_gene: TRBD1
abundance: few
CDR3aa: CASSLLDRGLGETQYF
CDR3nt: TGTGCCAGCAGCCTCCTGGACAGGGGGCTCGGAGAGACCCAGTACTTC

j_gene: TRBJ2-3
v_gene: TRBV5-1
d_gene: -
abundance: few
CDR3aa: CAGPFRRGWADTQYF
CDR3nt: TGCGCAGGGCCTTTTCGGCGGGGATGGGCAGATACGCAGTATTTT

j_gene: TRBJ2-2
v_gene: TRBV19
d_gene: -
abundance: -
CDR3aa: CASSIVRGAGELFF
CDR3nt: TGTGCCAGTAGTATTGTCCGAGGGGCCGGGGAGCTGTTTTTT

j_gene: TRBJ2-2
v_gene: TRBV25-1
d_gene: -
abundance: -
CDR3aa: CASSEWTDTGELFF
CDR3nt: TGTGCCAGCAGTGAATGGACAGACACCGGGGAGCTGTTTTTT

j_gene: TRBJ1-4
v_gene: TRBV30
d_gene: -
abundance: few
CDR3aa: CAWNSGSWEKLFF
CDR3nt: TGTGCCTGGAATTCAGGGTCCTGGGAAAAACTGTTTTTT

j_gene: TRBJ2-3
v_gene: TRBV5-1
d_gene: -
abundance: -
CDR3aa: CASSLVGEFTSTDTQYF
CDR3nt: TGCGCCAGCAGCCTCGTGGGGGAATTCACTAGCACAGATACGCAGTATTTT

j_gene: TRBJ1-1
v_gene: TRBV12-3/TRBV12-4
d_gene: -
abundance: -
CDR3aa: CASSLFGLLNTEAFF
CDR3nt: TGTGCCAGCAGTTTATTCGGGTTGCTGAACACTGAAGCTTTCTTT

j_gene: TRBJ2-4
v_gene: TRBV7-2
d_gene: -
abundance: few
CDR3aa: CASSPGSKNIQYF
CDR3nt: TGTGCCAGCAGCCCGGGGAGCAAAAACATTCAGTACTTC

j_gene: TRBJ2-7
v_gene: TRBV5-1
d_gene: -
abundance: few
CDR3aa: CASSAAPGHYEQYF
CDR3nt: TGCGCCAGCAGCGCCGCCCCCGGCCACTACGAGCAGTACTTC

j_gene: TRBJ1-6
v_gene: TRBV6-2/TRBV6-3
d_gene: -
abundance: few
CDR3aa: CASTSTRGYYNSPLHF
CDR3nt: TGTGCCAGCACCTCAACTCGGGGGTACTATAATTCACCCCTCCACTTT

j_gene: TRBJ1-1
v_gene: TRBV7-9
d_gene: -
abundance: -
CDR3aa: CASSLTRIAEAFF
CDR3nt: TGTGCCAGCAGCTTAACGAGGATCGCTGAAGCTTTCTTT

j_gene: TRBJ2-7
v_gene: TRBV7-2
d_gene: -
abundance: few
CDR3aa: CASSLVEGRVYEQYF
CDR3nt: TGTGCCAGCAGCTTAGTTGAGGGAAGGGTCTACGAGCAGTACTTC

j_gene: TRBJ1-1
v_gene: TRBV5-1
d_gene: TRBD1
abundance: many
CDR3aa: CASRRDRNTEAFF
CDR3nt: TGCGCCAGCAGGAGGGACAGGAACACTGAAGCTTTCTTT

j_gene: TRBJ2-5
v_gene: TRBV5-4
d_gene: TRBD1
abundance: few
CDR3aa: CASSWDSEETQYF
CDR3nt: TGTGCCAGCAGCTGGGACAGTGAGGAGACCCAGTACTTC

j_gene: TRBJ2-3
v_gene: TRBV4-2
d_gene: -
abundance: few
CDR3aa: CASTGLGTDTQYF
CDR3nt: TGTGCCAGCACGGGGCTGGGCACAGATACGCAGTATTTT

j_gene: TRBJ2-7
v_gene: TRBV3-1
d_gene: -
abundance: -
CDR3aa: CASSQDPGVREQYF
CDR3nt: TGTGCCAGCAGCCAAGATCCAGGGGTCCGAGAGCAGTACTTC

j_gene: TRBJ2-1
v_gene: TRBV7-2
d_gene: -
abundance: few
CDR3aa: CASSLDAVMNEQFF
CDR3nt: TGTGCCAGCAGCTTAGATGCAGTTATGAATGAGCAGTTCTTC

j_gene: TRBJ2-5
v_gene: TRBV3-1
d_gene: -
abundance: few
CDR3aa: CASSQDSEMQETQYF
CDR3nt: TGTGCCAGCAGCCAAGATTCGGAGATGCAAGAGACCCAGTACTTC

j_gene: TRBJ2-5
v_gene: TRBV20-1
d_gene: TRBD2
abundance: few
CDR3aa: CSARGTSGGAVETQYF
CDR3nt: TGCAGTGCTAGAGGGACTAGCGGGGGGGCCGTGGAGACCCAGTACTTC